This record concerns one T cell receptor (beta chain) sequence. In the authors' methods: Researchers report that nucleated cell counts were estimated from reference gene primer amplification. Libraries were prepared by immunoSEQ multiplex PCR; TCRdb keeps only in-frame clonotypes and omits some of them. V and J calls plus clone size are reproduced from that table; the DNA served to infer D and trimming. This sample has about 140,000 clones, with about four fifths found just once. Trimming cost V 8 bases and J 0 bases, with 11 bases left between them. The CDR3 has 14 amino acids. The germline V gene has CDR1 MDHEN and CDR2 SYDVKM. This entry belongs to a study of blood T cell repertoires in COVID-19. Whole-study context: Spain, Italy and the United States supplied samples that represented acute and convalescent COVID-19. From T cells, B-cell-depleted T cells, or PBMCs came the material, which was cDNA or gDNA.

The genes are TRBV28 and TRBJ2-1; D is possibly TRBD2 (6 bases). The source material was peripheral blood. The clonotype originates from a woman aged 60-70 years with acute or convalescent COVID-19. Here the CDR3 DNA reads TGTGCCAGCCTATGGGGGGACTCCTACAATGAGCAGTTCTTC. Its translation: CASLWGDSYNEQFF.